Below, 24 T cell receptor beta chains from the same sample are listed, as sequenced in a study of T-cell reconstitution after alpha-beta-depleted transplantation in children. Unique molecular identifiers were used in preparing the TCRbeta library. TCRdb used MiXCR to reprocess the PCR reads, holding one entry per CDR3 protein. Of 120,000 to 150,000 distinct CDR3 sequences listed, about 9% are singletons. The sequences come from PBMCs, mostly from graft donor cells, collected 180 days after TCRalphabeta/CD19-depleted stem cell transplant. These receptor sequences come from a female patient aged 2 to 10 who had a stem cell transplant for congenital amegakaryocytic thrombocytopenia, so the T cells may come from the graft donor.

This clonotype has a count of ten or more. The rearrangement uses TRBV20-1 and TRBJ2-5; D call uncertain. Between the trimmed V and J ends, which lost 6 bases and 5 bases, there was a span of 10 bases. Looked up from germline, CDR1 is DFQATT and CDR2 is SNEGSKA (reference sequence). CDR3 length: 11 amino acids. The CDR3 coding sequence is TGCAGTGCAGAGCTGCAGGAGACCCAGTACTTC. Residues: CSAELQETQYF.

This clonotype has at least ten counts. V is TRBV12-3 or TRBV12-4 and J is TRBJ2-7; the match to TRBD1 covers 9 bases. This CDR3 is 14 amino acids long. V was clipped by 5 bases and J by 6 bases; unmatched bases: 8. The CDR3 loop reads CASSLGQGYREQYF. CDR3 in DNA: TGTGCCAGCAGTCTGGGACAGGGTTATCGCGAGCAGTACTTC.

The rearrangement links TRBV20-1 to TRBJ1-4; 7 nucleotides agree with TRBD1. The CDR3 totals 13 residues. Looked up from germline, CDR1 is DFQATT and CDR2 is SNEGSKA (reference sequence). J gave up 8 bases and V 6 bases, and 9 bases lay outside the gene matches. The CDR3 DNA follows: TGCAGTGCCAGGGGACAGCGGAGGGAAAAACTGTTTTTT. Amino acids: CSARGQRREKLFF.

The chain uses TRBV20-1 and TRBJ2-5, with 8 nucleotides matching TRBD2. The ends lost 7 bases at V and 3 bases at J; junction bases unmatched: 7. From germline, CDR1 is DFQATT and CDR2 SNEGSKA (reference sequence). This CDR3 comprises 13 residues. The CDR3: CSGGGGRKETQYF. The CDR3 nucleotides are TGCAGTGGAGGCGGGGGGCGAAAAGAGACCCAGTACTTC.

The V call is TRBV7-9, the J call TRBJ2-1; a weak D match, TRBD1 (5 bases). Trimming stripped 6 bases from V and 8 bases from J, with 14 bases between. Germline V gene data show CDR1 as SEHNR and CDR2 as FQNEAQ (reference sequence). The CDR3 has 13 residues. CDR3 residues: CASSLQVLDEQFF. The CDR3 bases are TGTGCCAGCAGTTTACAGGTTTTGGATGAGCAGTTCTTC.

This clonotype was counted many times. CDR3 coding DNA: TGTGCCAGCAGTTTCCGGACTAGCGGGCAGGCCACGCAGTATTTT. Its translation: CASSFRTSGQATQYF. The genes are TRBV12-3 or TRBV12-4 and TRBJ2-3; 11 bases are a match to TRBD2. The CDR3 contains 15 residues. The J segment lost 9 bases and the V segment lost 3 bases, leaving 8 bases of the junction unmatched.

This clonotype came up many times. The J gene is TRBJ1-6, the V gene TRBV12-3 or TRBV12-4, with D possibly TRBD1 on 5 matching bases. The CDR3 has 15 residues. Trimming pared 2 bases from V and 8 bases from J, leaving 13 bases between. CDR3 amino acids: CASSLIAKGDSPLHF. In DNA, the CDR3 is TGTGCCAGCAGTTTAATAGCGAAAGGGGATTCACCCCTCCACTTT.

This clonotype was counted ten times or more. J is TRBJ2-7 and V is TRBV7-3; 13 nucleotides agree with TRBD2. This CDR3 is 17 amino acids long. In germline, CDR1 is SGHTA, CDR2 FQGTGA. V lost 6 bases, J lost 4 bases, and 12 bases stayed unmatched. CDR3 bases: TGTGCCAGCAGTCGCCGACTAGCGGGAGGCCTATTTTACGAGCAGTACTTC. Its translation: CASSRRLAGGLFYEQYF.

The chain is built from TRBV28 and TRBJ1-4; perhaps TRBD1 as D (5 bases). V was shortened by 7 bases and J by 2 bases, with 14 bases between the two germline ends. There are 15 residues in the CDR3. Per germline, CDR1 MDHEN and CDR2 SYDVKM. Here the CDR3 reads CASNRWGTTNEKLFF. For the CDR3, the DNA is TGTGCCAGCAATCGATGGGGGACTACTAATGAAAAACTGTTTTTT.

In its sample, this clonotype was seen a few times. The chain employs TRBV5-6 and TRBJ2-1; D perhaps matches TRBD1 (6 bases). The V gene lost 0 bases and the J gene lost 6 bases, with 16 bases spanning the gap. The CDR3 is 16 residues long. Germline-derived CDR1 and CDR2 are SGHDT and YYEEEE. This CDR3 reads CASSLEWAGDVNEQFF. CDR3 sequence (DNA): TGTGCCAGCAGCTTGGAGTGGGCAGGGGATGTCAATGAGCAGTTCTTC. The complete variable domain, with remaining parts taken from reference TRBV5-6 and TRBJ2-1, reads DAGVTQSPTHLIKTRGQQVTLRCSPKSGHDTVSWYQQALGQGPQFIFQYYEEEERQRGNFPDRFSGHQFPNYSSELNVNALLLGDSALYLCASSLEWAGDVNEQFFGPGTRLTVL.

This clonotype was seen at least ten times. The rearrangement joins TRBV12-3 or TRBV12-4 to TRBJ1-1; D possibly corresponds to TRBD1 (6 bases). V lost 5 bases to trimming and J lost 1 base, with 14 bases between them. The CDR3 loop spans 15 amino acids. The CDR3 loop reads CASSLRGEPNTEAFF. The CDR3 coding sequence is TGTGCCAGCAGTCTCAGGGGCGAGCCGAACACTGAAGCTTTCTTT.

Only a few counts were recorded for this clonotype. The chain employs TRBV20-1 and TRBJ1-5, with D possibly being TRBD1 (5 bases). The CDR3 length is 16 residues. Trimming took off 0 bases at V and 4 bases at J, with 16 bases between the two ends. Germline CDR1 and CDR2: DFQATT and SNEGSKA (reference sequence). The CDR3 here is CSARDQVAGRNQPQHF. DNA for the CDR3: TGCAGTGCTAGAGATCAGGTGGCAGGGAGGAATCAGCCCCAGCATTTT.

This clonotype was seen ten or more times. The chain uses TRBV12-3 or TRBV12-4 and TRBJ2-3, with a weak D call TRBD2 (6 bases). Trimming pared 7 bases from V and 5 bases from J, leaving 13 bases between. The CDR3 covers 13 residues. The CDR3: CASIGGLLDTQYF. The DNA for the CDR3 is TGTGCCAGCATCGGCGGACTATTAGATACGCAGTATTTT.

This clonotype was picked up a small number of times. The chain combines TRBV10-3 with TRBJ1-3; TRBD1 agrees at 7 bases. Trimming at V came to 6 bases and at J to 8 bases, leaving 13 bases not matched to a gene. In germline, CDR1 is ENHRY, CDR2 SYGVKD. This CDR3 region has 15 residues. CDR3 loop: CAIRNQGGQGDTIYF. DNA for the CDR3: TGTGCCATCAGGAACCAAGGGGGCCAGGGAGACACCATATATTTT.

This clonotype was seen many times. V and J are TRBV5-1 and TRBJ1-1; no clear D gene. Germline loops: CDR1 SGHRS, CDR2 YFSETQ. V lost 4 bases to trimming and J lost 0 bases, with 10 bases between them. This CDR3 has 14 residues. This CDR3 is CASSLGPMNTEAFF. The CDR3 DNA reads as TGCGCCAGCAGCCTAGGTCCAATGAACACTGAAGCTTTCTTT.

In its sample, this clonotype was seen many times. The gene calls are TRBV12-3 or TRBV12-4 and TRBJ2-1, with TRBD2 identical over 7 bases. This CDR3 region has 16 residues. After removal of 4 bases from V and 5 bases from J, the junction contained 11 bases not matched to a gene. CDR3 residues: CASSYHLAVGDNEQFF. CDR3 sequence (DNA): TGTGCCAGCAGTTACCATCTAGCGGTTGGGGACAATGAGCAGTTCTTC.

The chain carries TRBV18 and TRBJ2-1; TRBD2 matches 12 bases. V was pared by 5 bases and J by 5 bases, with 16 bases of the junction left unmatched. Germline-derived CDR1 and CDR2 are KGHSH and LQKENI. The CDR3 loop spans 19 amino acids. For the CDR3, the DNA is TGTGCCAGCTCAGCGATGCTAGCGGGGGGGACAAACGCAGACAATGAGCAGTTCTTC. Protein product: CASSAMLAGGTNADNEQFF.

This clonotype was detected many times. The chain couples TRBV10-3 to TRBJ2-3; TRBD2 aligns across 9 bases. CDR1 and CDR2 (germline): ENHRY, SYGVKD. This CDR3 spans 17 amino acids. With V trimmed by 0 bases and J by 4 bases, 8 bases remained unmatched. The CDR3 nucleotides are TGTGCCATCAGTGAGTCCGCAAGCGGGAGGAGGGCAGATACGCAGTATTTT. Translating it yields CAISESASGRRADTQYF.

This clonotype was picked up a small number of times. The chain couples TRBV28 to TRBJ2-7, with D possibly matching TRBD2 (6 bases). CDR3 length: 15 amino acids. Trimming stripped 1 base from V and 2 bases from J, with 12 bases between. Germline loops: CDR1 MDHEN, CDR2 SYDVKM. In DNA form, the CDR3 reads TGTGCCAGCAGTTTATTGATGGAGGGCCCCTACGAGCAGTACTTC. Translation gives CASSLLMEGPYEQYF.

The V and J genes are TRBV12-3 or TRBV12-4 and TRBJ2-2, with 7 bases identical to TRBD1. This CDR3 is built from 17 residues. With V trimmed by 5 bases and J by 2 bases, 11 bases remained unmatched. The CDR3 spells CASSPFPGQANTGELFF. For the CDR3, the DNA is TGTGCCAGCAGTCCGTTTCCCGGACAGGCCAACACCGGGGAGCTGTTTTTT.

This clonotype came up many times. The rearrangement uses TRBV2 and TRBJ2-5; D is unclear. This CDR3 is built from 13 residues. Germline V gives CDR1 SNHLY, CDR2 FYNNEI. V was pared by 6 bases and J by 3 bases, with 11 bases between. Here the CDR3 reads CASSPDLKETQYF. CDR3 nucleotides: TGTGCCAGCAGCCCAGACCTAAAAGAGACCCAGTACTTC.

A few counts support this clonotype. V and J are TRBV5-1 and TRBJ1-2; TRBD1 agrees at 8 bases. This CDR3 is 14 amino acids long. Germline CDR1 and CDR2: SGHRS and YFSETQ. V lost 0 bases and J lost 6; bases outside the gene matches: 4. The CDR3 DNA reads as TGCGCCAGCAGCTTGGAACAGGGGGTAAATGGCTACACCTTC. Translating it yields CASSLEQGVNGYTF. The whole variable domain, filled in from reference TRBV5-1 and TRBJ1-2, reads KAGVTQTPRYLIKTRGQQVTLSCSPISGHRSVSWYQQTPGQGLQFLFEYFSETQRNKGNFPGRFSGRQFSNSRSEMNVSTLELGDSALYLCASSLEQGVNGYTFGSGTRLTVV.

This clonotype was counted many times. The gene calls are TRBV5-1 and TRBJ2-7; D remains ambiguous. The CDR3 totals 13 residues. CDR1 and CDR2 from the germline V gene are SGHRS and YFSETQ. V was clipped by 0 bases and J by 2 bases, with 6 bases between them. The CDR3 sequence: CASSLGPAYEQYF. The CDR3 nucleotides read TGCGCCAGCAGCTTGGGTCCAGCCTACGAGCAGTACTTC.

This clonotype was detected many times. The V gene is TRBV5-1, the J gene TRBJ2-4; no reliable D call. Germline V gene lookup returns CDR1 SGHRS and CDR2 YFSETQ. This CDR3 has 14 amino acids. V lost 0 bases and J 2 bases, leaving 6 bases between the germline ends. CDR3 amino acids: CASSLGWSKNIQYF. The CDR3 region has the DNA TGCGCCAGCAGCTTGGGGTGGTCCAAAAACATTCAGTACTTC.